These T cell receptor beta chains were read from a single sample in a study of cytomegalovirus exposure and HLA in healthy donors. The data were produced by immunoSEQ multiplex PCR, yet TCRdb's version contains in-frame clones alone and is incomplete. The sample holds 250,000 to 350,000 clones; about 85% are singletons and the top ten take approximately 1.2%. Sequences were obtained from PBMCs. The receptors stem from a woman in her thirties in good health and CMV-seropositive. Both conserved end residues are part of each CDR3. Fields, in order: J gene, clone size, V gene, D gene, CDR3 DNA, CDR3 protein. The D gene is left open where the match is weak. Some rows have no size entry. The others give once, few or many, or a class for an expanded clone.

TRBJ2-7 | NA | TRBV6-5 | NA | TGTGCCAGCAGTTCCCTAATAGGCAGATCGTACGAGCAGTACTTC | CASSSLIGRSYEQYF
TRBJ2-7 | NA | TRBV5-1 | TRBD2 | TGCGCCAGCAGCTTGGCGGGGGGATCCGAGCAGTACTTC | CASSLAGGSEQYF
TRBJ2-5 | NA | TRBV7-3 | NA | TGTGCCAGCAGCCCAGGACAGGGAGGGTTCGAGACCCAGTACTTC | CASSPGQGGFETQYF
TRBJ1-1 | NA | TRBV20-1 | NA | TGCAGTGCCAGACTGAACACTGAAGCTTTCTTT | CSARLNTEAFF
TRBJ1-1 | NA | TRBV7-3 | TRBD1 | TGTGCCAGCAGCTCCCCCGGGACAGCGAACACTGAAGCTTTCTTT | CASSSPGTANTEAFF
TRBJ2-2 | NA | TRBV4-1 | NA | TGCGCCAGCAGCCTCAATTCGCCGAGGGGACGACGGGGGGAGCTGTTTTTT | CASSLNSPRGRRGELFF
TRBJ2-7 | NA | TRBV6-6 | TRBD2 | TGTGCCAGCTCATTGGGCGGGAGCTACGAGCAGTACTTC | CASSLGGSYEQYF
TRBJ1-5 | NA | TRBV7-2 | TRBD1 | TGTGCCAGCAGCTTCTCGACAGGGGGCAATCAGCCCCAGCATTTT | CASSFSTGGNQPQHF
TRBJ1-1 | NA | TRBV5-1 | TRBD1 | TGCGCCAGCAGCTTGATGGGACAGTCTGAAGCTTTCTTT | CASSLMGQSEAFF
TRBJ2-5 | NA | TRBV30 | TRBD2 | TGTGCCTGGAGTGGCACGGGGGGAGAGACCCAGTACTTC | CAWSGTGGETQYF
TRBJ1-2 | few | TRBV19 | TRBD1 | TGTGCCACAACTAGGACAGGTGGAGGCTACACCTTC | CATTRTGGGYTF
TRBJ1-2 | NA | TRBV27 | TRBD1 | TGTGCCAGCAGTTTGTCCCCCGGGACAGATGGCTACACCTTC | CASSLSPGTDGYTF
TRBJ1-1 | NA | TRBV30 | NA | TGTGCCTGGAGTGGGCAGTTTAACACTGAAGCTTTCTTT | CAWSGQFNTEAFF
TRBJ1-1 | NA | TRBV28 | NA | TGTGCCACCTGTAGTCCGGGGCGGAACACTGAAGCTTTCTTT | CATCSPGRNTEAFF
TRBJ1-5 | NA | TRBV27 | NA | TGTGCCAGCAGTTTCCTCCCGTCGGGGAGCAATCAGCCCCAGCATTTT | CASSFLPSGSNQPQHF
TRBJ1-1 | NA | TRBV5-1 | TRBD1 | TGCGCCAGCAGCTGGAAGGGACAGGGCAACACTGAAGCTTTCTTT | CASSWKGQGNTEAFF
TRBJ2-5 | NA | TRBV7-3 | TRBD2 | TGTGCCAGCAGCTTAGGACTAGGTCGGGCAGAGACCCAGTACTTC | CASSLGLGRAETQYF
TRBJ2-2 | NA | TRBV15 | NA | TGTGCCACCAGCCCGCACAAGGCGGGACTCGTGAACACCGGGGAGCTGTTTTTT | CATSPHKAGLVNTGELFF
TRBJ1-4 | NA | TRBV6-1 | NA | TGTGCCAGCAGTGAGCCCCCGAGGTCTGAAAAACTGTTTTTT | CASSEPPRSEKLFF
TRBJ1-5 | NA | TRBV4-3 | NA | TGCGCCAGCAGCCTACACCCGGTAGACCAGCCCCAGCATTTT | CASSLHPVDQPQHF
TRBJ1-5 | few | TRBV19 | TRBD1 | TGTGCCAGTAGTATAGAGACAGGGCCCAATCAGCCCCAGCATTTT | CASSIETGPNQPQHF
TRBJ2-7 | NA | TRBV5-1 | TRBD2 | TGCGCCAGCAGCTTGGATCTAGCGGCCTCCTACGAGCAGTACTTC | CASSLDLAASYEQYF
TRBJ2-7 | NA | TRBV9 | TRBD1 | TGTGCCAGCAGCTACTCGGGACAGGGATTCTACGAGCAGTACTTC | CASSYSGQGFYEQYF
TRBJ2-7 | NA | TRBV6-5 | TRBD2 | TGTGCCAGCAGGACTAGCGGGAGTAGCTCCTACGAGCAGTACTTC | CASRTSGSSSYEQYF
TRBJ2-7 | NA | TRBV6-1 | NA | TGTGCCAGCAGTGAGTTAGGTTACGAGCAGTACTTC | CASSELGYEQYF
TRBJ1-5 | NA | TRBV15 | NA | TGTGCCACCAGCAGAGCTTTGGGGGCGGACAATCAGCCCCAGCATTTT | CATSRALGADNQPQHF
TRBJ2-7 | NA | TRBV18 | NA | TGTGCCAGCTCACCACCGGATACAGGACCAGAGCAGTACTTC | CASSPPDTGPEQYF
TRBJ2-3 | once | TRBV6-7 | NA | TGTGCCAGCAGTTACTCGATCTCCGTCGGGCACACAGATACGCAGTATTTT | CASSYSISVGHTDTQYF
TRBJ2-5 | NA | TRBV10-1 | TRBD1 | TGCGCCAGCGGAGTTGGGACAGGGCCGACCCAGTACTTC | CASGVGTGPTQYF
TRBJ1-4 | NA | TRBV6-5 | TRBD1 | TGTGCCAGCAGACGAGGACAGGGGGGGGTTGAAAAACTGTTTTTT | CASRRGQGGVEKLFF
TRBJ1-2 | NA | TRBV27 | TRBD1 | TGTGCCAGCAGAAGGGGGAGACAGGGCGATGGCTACACCTTC | CASRRGRQGDGYTF
TRBJ2-3 | NA | TRBV9 | TRBD1 | TGTGCCAGCAGCGGGACAGGGGTTCCTAGCACAGATACGCAGTATTTT | CASSGTGVPSTDTQYF
TRBJ1-5 | NA | TRBV30 | TRBD1 | TGTGCCTGGAGGGGACAGGGTGGGTCGCCCCAGCATTTT | CAWRGQGGSPQHF
TRBJ1-6 | NA | TRBV7-6 | NA | TGTGCCAGCAGCTTAAAGAGCTCCTATAATTCACCCCTCCACTTT | CASSLKSSYNSPLHF
TRBJ1-1 | NA | TRBV18 | TRBD1 | TGTGCCAGCTCACCTGAGGGACAGACACTCCTCATGAACACTGAAGCTTTCTTT | CASSPEGQTLLMNTEAFF
TRBJ2-7 | NA | TRBV6-5 | NA | TGTGCCAGCTCTACCCAGGGGTCCTTCTCCTACGAGCAGTACTTC | CASSTQGSFSYEQYF
TRBJ2-5 | NA | TRBV6-1 | NA | TGTGCCAGCAACGTTATAAGAGACCAAGAGACCCAGTACTTC | CASNVIRDQETQYF
TRBJ2-2 | NA | TRBV27 | NA | TGTGCCAGCAGTTTGGGAGGGGGAGGAACCGGGGAGCTGTTTTTT | CASSLGGGGTGELFF
TRBJ2-7 | NA | TRBV4-3 | TRBD1 | TGCGCCAGCAGCCAAGAATACAGGGGGCCTGACGAGCAGTACTTC | CASSQEYRGPDEQYF
TRBJ1-3 | NA | TRBV7-9 | NA | TGTGCCAGCAGCTTACCGAGGGGCCCCTCTGGAAACACCATATATTTT | CASSLPRGPSGNTIYF
TRBJ1-4 | NA | TRBV30 | NA | TGTGCCTGGGGAGGACAGACTAAGGGGGAAAAACTGTTTTTT | CAWGGQTKGEKLFF